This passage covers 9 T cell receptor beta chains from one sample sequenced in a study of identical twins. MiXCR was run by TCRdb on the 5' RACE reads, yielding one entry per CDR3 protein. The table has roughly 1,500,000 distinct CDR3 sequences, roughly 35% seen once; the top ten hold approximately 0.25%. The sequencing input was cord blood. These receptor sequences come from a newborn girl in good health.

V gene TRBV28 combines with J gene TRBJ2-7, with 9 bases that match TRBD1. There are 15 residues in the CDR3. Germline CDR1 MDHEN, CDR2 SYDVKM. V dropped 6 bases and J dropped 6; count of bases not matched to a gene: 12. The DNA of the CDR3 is TGTGCCAGCAGAGGGACGACAGGGGGTTTCGGCGAGCAGTACTTC. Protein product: CASRGTTGGFGEQYF.

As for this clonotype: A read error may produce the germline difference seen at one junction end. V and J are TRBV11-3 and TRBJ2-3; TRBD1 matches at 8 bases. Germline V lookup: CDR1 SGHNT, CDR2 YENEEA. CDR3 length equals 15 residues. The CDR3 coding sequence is TGTGCCAGCAGCTTAGATTACCAGGGGGCAGATACGCAGTTTTTT. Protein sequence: CASSLDYQGADTQFF.

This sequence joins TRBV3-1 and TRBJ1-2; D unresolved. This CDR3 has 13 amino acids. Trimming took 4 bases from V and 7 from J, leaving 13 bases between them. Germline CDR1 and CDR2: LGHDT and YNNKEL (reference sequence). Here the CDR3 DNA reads TGTGCCAGCAGCCGCGGGGTGGGGTCTGGCTACACCTTC. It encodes CASSRGVGSGYTF.

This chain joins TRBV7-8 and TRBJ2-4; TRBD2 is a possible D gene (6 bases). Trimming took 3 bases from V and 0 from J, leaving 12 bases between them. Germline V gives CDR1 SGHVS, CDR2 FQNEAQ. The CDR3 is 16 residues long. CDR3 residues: CASSFFSGVAKNIQYF. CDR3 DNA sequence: TGTGCCAGCAGCTTTTTTAGCGGAGTAGCCAAAAACATTCAGTACTTC. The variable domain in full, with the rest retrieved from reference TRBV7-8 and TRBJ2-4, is GAGVSQSPRYKVAKRGQDVALRCDPISGHVSLFWYQQALGQGPEFLTYFQNEAQLDKSGLPSDRFFAERPEGSVSTLKIQRTQQEDSAVYLCASSFFSGVAKNIQYFGAGTRLSVL.

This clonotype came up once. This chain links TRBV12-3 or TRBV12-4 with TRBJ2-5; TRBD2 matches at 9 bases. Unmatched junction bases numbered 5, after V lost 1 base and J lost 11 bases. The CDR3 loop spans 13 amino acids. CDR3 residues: CASSLVLAGSQYF. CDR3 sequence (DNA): TGTGCCAGCAGTTTAGTCCTAGCGGGATCACAGTACTTC.

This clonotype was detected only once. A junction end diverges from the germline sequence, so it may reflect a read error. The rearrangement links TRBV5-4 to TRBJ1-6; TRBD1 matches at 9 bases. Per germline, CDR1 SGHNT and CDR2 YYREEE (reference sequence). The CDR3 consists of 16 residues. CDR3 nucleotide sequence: TGTGCCAGCAGATCCTATAGAGGGACAGGGTCTTCACCCCCCCACTTT. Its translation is CASRSYRGTGSSPPHF.

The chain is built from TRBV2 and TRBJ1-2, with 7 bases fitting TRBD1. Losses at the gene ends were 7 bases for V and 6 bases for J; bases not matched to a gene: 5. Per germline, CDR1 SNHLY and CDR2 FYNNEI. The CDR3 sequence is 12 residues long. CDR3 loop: CASKTGLDGYTF. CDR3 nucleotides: TGTGCCAGCAAGACAGGGTTGGATGGCTACACCTTC.

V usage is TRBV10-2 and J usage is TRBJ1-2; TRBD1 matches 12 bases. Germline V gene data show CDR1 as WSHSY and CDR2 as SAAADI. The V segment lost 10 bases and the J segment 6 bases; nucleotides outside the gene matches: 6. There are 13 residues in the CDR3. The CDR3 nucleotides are TGCGCCACCTGGGGACAGGGGGCAAATGGCTACACCTTC. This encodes CATWGQGANGYTF.

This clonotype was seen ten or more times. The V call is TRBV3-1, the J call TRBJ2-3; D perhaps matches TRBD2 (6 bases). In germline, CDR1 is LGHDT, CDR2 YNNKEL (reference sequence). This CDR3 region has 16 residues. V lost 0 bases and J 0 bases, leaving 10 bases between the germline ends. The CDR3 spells CASSQDSGLSTDTQYF. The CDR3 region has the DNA TGTGCCAGCAGCCAAGATTCGGGACTGAGCACAGATACGCAGTATTTT.